The present TCR beta chain was sequenced within a study of shared clonotypes between healthy human individuals. Points from the study as a whole: Estimated richness was generally greater in naive than memory subsets.

Note on this clone: Its specificity is not known.

Donors comprised healthy HIV-negative adults lacking recent acute infections or vaccinations. All participating donors were Caucasian adults from Nashville, Tennessee. Germline V gives CDR1 SGHTA, CDR2 FQGNSA. V lost 5 bases, J lost 9 bases, and 11 bases stayed unmatched. The CDR3 contains 16 residues. It was at deep level that the assay was run. The table came from immunoSEQ multiplex PCR; TCRdb's copy has only in-frame clones and leaves some out. The sample yields about 1 million clones, around 74% seen once. The receptor's source is a young man in good health. Sequences were obtained from memory CD4+ T cells sorted from blood. The subset is: CD45RA-negative fraction. The V call is TRBV7-2, the J call TRBJ2-1; TRBD2 matches at 12 bases. CDR3 sequence reads: CASSPPGLAGRGEQFF. The CDR3 nucleotides read TGTGCCAGCAGCCCCCCGGGACTAGCGGGTCGCGGTGAGCAGTTCTTC. Variable domain in full (rest from reference TRBV7-2 and TRBJ2-1): GAGVSQSPSNKVTEKGKDVELRCDPISGHTALYWYRQSLGQGLEFLIYFQGNSAPDKSGLPSDRFSAERTGGSVSTLTIQRTQQEDSAVYLCASSPPGLAGRGEQFFGPGTRLTVL.